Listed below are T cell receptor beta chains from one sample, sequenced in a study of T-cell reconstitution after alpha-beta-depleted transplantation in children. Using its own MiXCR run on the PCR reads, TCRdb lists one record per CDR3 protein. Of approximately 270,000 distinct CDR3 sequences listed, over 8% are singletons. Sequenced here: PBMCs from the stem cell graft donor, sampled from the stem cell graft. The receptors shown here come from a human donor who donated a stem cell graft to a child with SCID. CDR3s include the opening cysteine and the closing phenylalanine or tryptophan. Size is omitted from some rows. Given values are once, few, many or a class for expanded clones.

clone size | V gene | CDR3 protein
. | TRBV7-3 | CASSQLRTDTQYF
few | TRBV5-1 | CASSTDGTALYEQYF
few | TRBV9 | CASSPVATDTQYF
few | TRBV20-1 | CSARDASGGASTDTQYF
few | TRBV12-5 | CASASDREAFF
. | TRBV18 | CASSPSGLGYEQYF
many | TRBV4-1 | CASSQGPRGALYNEQFF
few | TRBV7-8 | CASSSTWTGELFF
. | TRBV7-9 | CATQGQGVNYEQYF
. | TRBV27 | CASSPQRGTGYTF
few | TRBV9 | CASSVEGTARPIYGYTF
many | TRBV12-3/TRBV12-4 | CASSFPVSSGNTIYF
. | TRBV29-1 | CSVEAGYYGYTF
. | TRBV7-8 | CASSPGRSRYEQYF
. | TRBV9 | CASSARPGASGGPHKSTGELFF
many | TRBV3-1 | CASSQATAKPLREETQYF
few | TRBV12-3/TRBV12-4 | CASSLAGSGAKNIQYF
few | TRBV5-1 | CASNRGGYTDTQYF
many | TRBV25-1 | CASGQGAYGYTF
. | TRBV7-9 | CASIPGGVQGDTQYF
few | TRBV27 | CASKDRGNYGYTF
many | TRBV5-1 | CASSLAMVAGLSSYEQYF
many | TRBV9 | CASSVATRASRGNTIYF
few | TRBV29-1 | CSVGGVEGVKGNEQFF
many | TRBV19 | CASSRASRDTEAFF
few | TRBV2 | CASSEASRNQPQHF
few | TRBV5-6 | CASSPELAGGYNEQFF
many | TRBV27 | CASSLYRDRADEQYF
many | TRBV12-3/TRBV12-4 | CASSWDSYEQYF
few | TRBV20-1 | CSAHTASGSTYEQYF
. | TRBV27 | CASRFRFLFF
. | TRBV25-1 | CASSNTRSYEQYF
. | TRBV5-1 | CASSNLRDEKNTEAFF
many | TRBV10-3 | CAIRGADYEQYF
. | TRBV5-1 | CASKPRGLSYNEQFF
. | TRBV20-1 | CSATTGELSPLHF
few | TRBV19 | CASSVDRADEAFF
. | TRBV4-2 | CASSRYRAQTSTDTQYF
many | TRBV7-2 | CASSPWGTSEYEQYF
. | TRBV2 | CASSKEPGTSAPTSYNEQFF
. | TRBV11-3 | CASSSGQFGTDTQYF